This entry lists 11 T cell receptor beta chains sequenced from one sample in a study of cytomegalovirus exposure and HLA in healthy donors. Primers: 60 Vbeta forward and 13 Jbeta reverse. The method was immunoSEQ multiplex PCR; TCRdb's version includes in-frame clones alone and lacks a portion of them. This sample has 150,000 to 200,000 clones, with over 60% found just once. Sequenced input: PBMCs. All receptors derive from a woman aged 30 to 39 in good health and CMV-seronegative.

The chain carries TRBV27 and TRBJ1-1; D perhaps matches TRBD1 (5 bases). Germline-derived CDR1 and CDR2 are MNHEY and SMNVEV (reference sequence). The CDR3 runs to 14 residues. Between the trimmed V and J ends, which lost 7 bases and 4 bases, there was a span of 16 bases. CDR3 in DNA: TGTGCCAGCAACTACGGGAGGGGTAGCACTGAAGCTTTCTTT. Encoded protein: CASNYGRGSTEAFF.

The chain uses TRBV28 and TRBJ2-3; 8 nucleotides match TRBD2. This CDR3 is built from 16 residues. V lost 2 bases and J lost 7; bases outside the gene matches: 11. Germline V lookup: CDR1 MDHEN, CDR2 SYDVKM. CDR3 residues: CASSLRSSGSLYTQYF. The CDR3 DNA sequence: TGTGCCAGCAGTTTACGGTCCAGCGGGAGCCTTTATACGCAGTATTTT.

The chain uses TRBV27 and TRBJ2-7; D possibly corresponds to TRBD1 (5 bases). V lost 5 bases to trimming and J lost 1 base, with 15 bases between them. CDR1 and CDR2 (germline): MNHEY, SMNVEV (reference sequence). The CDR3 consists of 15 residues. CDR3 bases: TGTGCCAGCAGTACCCGCAGGGATTTGTCCTACGAGCAGTACTTC. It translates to CASSTRRDLSYEQYF.

In DNA, the CDR3 is TGCAGCGTTCGACAGGGGACCGAGTTAGCTAACTATGGCTACACCTTC. This sequence encodes CSVRQGTELANYGYTF. The gene calls are TRBV29-1 and TRBJ1-2, with TRBD1 matching over 8 bases. The junction had 11 bases not matched to a gene; V was cut back by 5 bases and J by 0 bases. The germline V gene has CDR1 SQVTM and CDR2 ANQGSEA. This CDR3 has 16 residues.

The CDR3 bases are TGTGCCAGCAGCTTGGAAGCCTCCTACGAGCAGTACTTC. Protein: CASSLEASYEQYF. The gene calls are TRBV5-4 and TRBJ2-7; D not resolved. CDR1 SGHNT and CDR2 YYREEE come from the germline V gene (reference sequence). Trimming took 0 bases from V and 0 from J, leaving 4 bases between them. This CDR3 contains 13 residues.

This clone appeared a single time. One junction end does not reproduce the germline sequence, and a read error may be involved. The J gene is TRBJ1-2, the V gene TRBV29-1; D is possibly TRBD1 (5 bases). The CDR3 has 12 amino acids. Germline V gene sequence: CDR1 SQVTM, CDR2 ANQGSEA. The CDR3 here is CSGDSGDYGYPF. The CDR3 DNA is TGCAGCGGGGACTCGGGGGACTATGGCTACCCCTTC. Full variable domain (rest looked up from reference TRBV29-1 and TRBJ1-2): SAVISQKPSRDICQRGTSLTIQCQVDSQVTMMFWYRQQPGQSLTLIATANQGSEATYESGFVIDKFPISRPNLTFSTLTVSNMSPEDSSIYLCSGDSGDYGYPFGSGTRLTVV.

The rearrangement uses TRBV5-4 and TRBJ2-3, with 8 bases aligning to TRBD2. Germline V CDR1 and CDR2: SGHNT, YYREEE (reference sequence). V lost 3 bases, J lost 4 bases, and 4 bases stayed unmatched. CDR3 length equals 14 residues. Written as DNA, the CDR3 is TGTGCCAGCAGCTCGCGGACTAGCTCAGATACGCAGTATTTT. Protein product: CASSSRTSSDTQYF.

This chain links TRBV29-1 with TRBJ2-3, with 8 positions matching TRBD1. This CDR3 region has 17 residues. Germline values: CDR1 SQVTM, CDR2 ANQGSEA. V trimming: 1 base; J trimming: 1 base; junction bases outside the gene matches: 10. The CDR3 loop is CSVEGGLGQGGTDTQYF. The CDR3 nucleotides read TGCAGCGTTGAAGGCGGGCTTGGACAGGGAGGCACAGATACGCAGTATTTT.

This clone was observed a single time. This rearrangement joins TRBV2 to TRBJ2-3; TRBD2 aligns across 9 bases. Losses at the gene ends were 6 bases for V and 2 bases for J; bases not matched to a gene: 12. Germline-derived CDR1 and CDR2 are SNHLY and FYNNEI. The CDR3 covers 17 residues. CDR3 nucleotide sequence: TGTGCCAGCAGAGGGGGGGCGGCTAGCGGGAACACAGATACGCAGTATTTT. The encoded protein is CASRGGAASGNTDTQYF. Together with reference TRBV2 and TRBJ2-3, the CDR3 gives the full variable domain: EPEVTQTPSHQVTQMGQEVILRCVPISNHLYFYWYRQILGQKVEFLVSFYNNEISEKSEIFDDQFSVERPDGSNFTLKIRSTKLEDSAMYFCASRGGAASGNTDTQYFGPGTRLTVL.

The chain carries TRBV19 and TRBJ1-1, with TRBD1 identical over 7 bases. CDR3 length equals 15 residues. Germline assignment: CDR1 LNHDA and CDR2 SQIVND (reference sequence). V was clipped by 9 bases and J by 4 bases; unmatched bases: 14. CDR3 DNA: TGTGCCAGCAGTCTACAGGGGATCCTAAGCACTGAAGCTTTCTTT. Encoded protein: CASSLQGILSTEAFF.

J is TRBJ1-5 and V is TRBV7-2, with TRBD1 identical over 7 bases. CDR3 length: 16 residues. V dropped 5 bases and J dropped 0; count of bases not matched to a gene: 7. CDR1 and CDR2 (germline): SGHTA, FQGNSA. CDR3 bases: TGTGCCAGCAGCAACTCAGGGGGAAATAGCAATCAGCCCCAGCATTTT. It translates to CASSNSGGNSNQPQHF. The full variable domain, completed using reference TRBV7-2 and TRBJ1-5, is GAGVSQSPSNKVTEKGKDVELRCDPISGHTALYWYRQSLGQGLEFLIYFQGNSAPDKSGLPSDRFSAERTGGSVSTLTIQRTQQEDSAVYLCASSNSGGNSNQPQHFGDGTRLSIL.